Listed here is a single TCR beta chain. Its antigen is not identified. This record comes from a study of T cell responses to AZD1222 COVID-19 vaccine. Broader study findings: Spike-specific TCR breadth and depth were elevated following two AZD1222 doses.

Germline V gene data show CDR1 as LNHDA and CDR2 as SQIVND (reference sequence). V shed 5 bases and J shed 10 bases, with 14 bases lying between them. The CDR3 length is 13 residues. Measured with immunoSEQ multiplex PCR; TCRdb has only the in-frame clones, and not every one. The repertoire includes around 200,000 clones, just over 90% of them detected once, and about 3.9% sits in the top ten. The receptor comes from an adult in good health. The J gene is TRBJ2-2, the V gene TRBV19; no definite D call. The sequencing used peripheral blood, collected on day 0 of AZD1222 vaccination. CDR3 nucleotides: TGTGCCAGTAGTGCACGTTCAGAAAAGGAGCTGTTTTTT. The encoded protein is CASSARSEKELFF.